Described below is a single TCR beta chain sequence and its context. Its antigen is not known. The data were obtained in a study of T cell repertoires in cytomegalovirus infection. V dropped 1 base and J dropped 14 bases, with 6 bases sitting between them. Germline values: CDR1 SGHDN, CDR2 FVKESK. This CDR3 spans 11 amino acids. From the reads, TCRdb called clonotypes with MiXCR, one entry per CDR3 protein. This sample has around 750,000 distinct CDR3 sequences; around a third occur once, and the top ten carry around 11%. V and J are TRBV14 and TRBJ1-6; unclear D gene. Here the sequenced sample was cultured CD8+ T cells from PBMCs, taken from culture after CMV antigen stimulation. The source of this sequence is a human donor in good health (CMV status not recorded). Some clones in this sample may be carry-over from other donors' samples. CDR3: CASSQGLALHF. The CDR3 DNA sequence: TGTGCCAGCAGCCAAGGCCTTGCCCTCCACTTT.